This T cell receptor beta chain is from a study of OX40 agonist ivuxolimab in advanced cancers. Study outcomes and limitations: At 0.1 to 3.0 mg/kg, CD4+ and CD8+ blood T cells expanded clonally by week 6. On average, a greater number of expanded clones characterised CD8+ T cells relative to CD4+. Among patients with partial responses at 0.1-3.0 mg/kg, clonal expansion was among the lowest.

Profiled with immunoSEQ multiplex PCR; TCRdb holds only in-frame clones, not every one. This sample has some 32,000 clones; 84% occur once, and the top ten carry about 20%. Remarks on this clone: Its antigen is not identified.

Blood draws occurred at baseline, cycle 4 day 1, and cycle 7 day 1. The input for sequencing was CD4+ or CD8+ T cells sorted from blood, taken in a trial of the OX40 agonist ivuxolimab. The receptor was derived from an adult with an advanced solid tumor such as melanoma, head and neck, liver or kidney cancer.

Here the CDR3 reads CASSLRGSVGELFF. CDR3 coding DNA: TGTGCCAGCAGCTTACGAGGGTCCGTGGGGGAGCTGTTTTTT. The chain couples TRBV7-6 to TRBJ2-2; a weak D match, TRBD2 (5 bases). V shed 2 bases and J shed 8 bases, with 12 bases lying between them. CDR3 length: 14 amino acids. Germline V gene sequence: CDR1 SGHVS, CDR2 FNYEAQ.